This TCR beta chain originates from a study of T cells after yellow fever vaccination. At the level of the study: Fractions of low cell number were prepared using SMART-Seq v4 Ultra Low Input.

By 5'RACE template switching, TCR cDNA was produced, with a universal primer site and UMIs added in the process. MiXCR, applied by TCRdb to the 5' RACE reads, yields one record per CDR3 protein. This table has a few hundred thousand distinct CDR3 sequences, 3.6% appearing once. General observations from the study: Most clones from primary vaccination resurfaced after the booster (around 95% CD4, 70% to 90% CD8). The bulk population could contribute abundant contaminating clonotypes to FACS-sorted repertoires.

In its sample, this clonotype was seen a few times. Its antigen is unidentified. This CDR3 is 13 amino acids long. The chain has TRBV21-1 and TRBJ2-7; the D call in the table, TRBD1, was not verified against the DNA. TRBV21-1 is a listed pseudogene. This sequence originates from a man between 18 and 35 years old who received the YFV17D yellow fever vaccine. The sequences come from PBMCs, collected 15 days after the yellow fever booster vaccination. For the CDR3, the DNA is TGTGCCAGCAGCAAAGGACAGGGTGGGGAGCAGTACGTC. Encoded protein: CASSKGQGGEQYV.